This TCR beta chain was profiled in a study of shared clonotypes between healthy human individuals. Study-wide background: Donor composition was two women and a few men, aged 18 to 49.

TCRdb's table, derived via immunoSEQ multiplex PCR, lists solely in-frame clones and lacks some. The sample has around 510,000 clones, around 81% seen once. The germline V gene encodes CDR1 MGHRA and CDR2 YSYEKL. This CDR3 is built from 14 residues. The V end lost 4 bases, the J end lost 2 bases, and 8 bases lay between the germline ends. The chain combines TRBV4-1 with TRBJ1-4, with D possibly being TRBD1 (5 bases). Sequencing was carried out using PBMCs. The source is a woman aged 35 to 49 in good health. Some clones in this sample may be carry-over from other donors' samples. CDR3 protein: CASSPRDTNEKLFF. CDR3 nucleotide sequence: TGCGCCAGCAGCCCCCGGGACACTAATGAAAAACTGTTTTTT.